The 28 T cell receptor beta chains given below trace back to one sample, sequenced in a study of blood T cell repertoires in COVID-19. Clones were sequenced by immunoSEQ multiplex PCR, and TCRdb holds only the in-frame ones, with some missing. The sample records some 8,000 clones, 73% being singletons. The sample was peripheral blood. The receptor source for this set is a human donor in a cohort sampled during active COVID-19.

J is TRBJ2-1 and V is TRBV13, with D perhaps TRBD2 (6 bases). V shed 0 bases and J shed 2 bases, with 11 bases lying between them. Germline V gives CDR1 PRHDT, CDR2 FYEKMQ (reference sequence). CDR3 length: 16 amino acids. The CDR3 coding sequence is TGTGCCAGCAGCTTAGGCGTGGGAGGTGCCTACAATGAGCAGTTCTTC. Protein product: CASSLGVGGAYNEQFF. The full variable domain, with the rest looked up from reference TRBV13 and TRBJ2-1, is AAGVIQSPRHLIKEKRETATLKCYPIPRHDTVYWYQQGPGQDPQFLISFYEKMQSDKGSIPDRFSAQQFSDYHSELNMSSLELGDSALYFCASSLGVGGAYNEQFFGPGTRLTVL.

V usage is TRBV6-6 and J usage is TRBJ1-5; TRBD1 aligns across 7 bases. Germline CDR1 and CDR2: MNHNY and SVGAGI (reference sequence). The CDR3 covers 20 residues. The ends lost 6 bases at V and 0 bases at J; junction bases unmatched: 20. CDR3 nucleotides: TGTGCCAGCAGCGGGACAGTGGAAAATCGAGTGGCATATAGCAATCAGCCCCAGCATTTT. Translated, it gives CASSGTVENRVAYSNQPQHF.

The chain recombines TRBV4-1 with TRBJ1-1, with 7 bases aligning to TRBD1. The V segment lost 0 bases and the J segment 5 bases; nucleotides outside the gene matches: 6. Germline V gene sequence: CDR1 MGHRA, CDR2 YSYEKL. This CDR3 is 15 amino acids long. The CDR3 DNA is TGCGCCAGCAGCCAAGAGGGCAGGGGGTGGACTGAAGCTTTCTTT. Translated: CASSQEGRGWTEAFF.

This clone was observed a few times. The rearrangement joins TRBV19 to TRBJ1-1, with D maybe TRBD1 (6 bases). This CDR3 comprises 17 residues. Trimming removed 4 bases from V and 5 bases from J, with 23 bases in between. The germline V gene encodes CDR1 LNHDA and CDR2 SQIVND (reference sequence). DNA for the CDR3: TGTGCCAGTAGTACCCGATTACCAAAGACAGGAGAAACTGAAGCTTTCTTT. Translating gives CASSTRLPKTGETEAFF. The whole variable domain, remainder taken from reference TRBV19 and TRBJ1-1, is DGGITQSPKYLFRKEGQNVTLSCEQNLNHDAMYWYRQDPGQGLRLIYYSQIVNDFQKGDIAEGYSVSREKKESFPLTVTSAQKNPTAFYLCASSTRLPKTGETEAFFGQGTRLTVV.

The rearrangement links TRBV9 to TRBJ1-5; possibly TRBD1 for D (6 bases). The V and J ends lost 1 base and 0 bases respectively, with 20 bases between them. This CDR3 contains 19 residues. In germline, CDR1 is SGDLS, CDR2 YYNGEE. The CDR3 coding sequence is TGTGCCAGCAGCGTAAGCCAGGGGTCGATTGATTATAGCAATCAGCCCCAGCATTTT. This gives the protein CASSVSQGSIDYSNQPQHF.

This CDR3 is CASSKDSFREAFF. The CDR3 DNA is TGTGCCAGCAGTAAGGACTCATTTCGGGAAGCTTTCTTT. J is TRBJ1-1 and V is TRBV6-5; D ambiguous. V dropped 5 bases and J dropped 8 bases, with 15 bases sitting between them. The CDR3 contains 13 residues. Germline lookup yields CDR1 MNHEY and CDR2 SVGAGI.

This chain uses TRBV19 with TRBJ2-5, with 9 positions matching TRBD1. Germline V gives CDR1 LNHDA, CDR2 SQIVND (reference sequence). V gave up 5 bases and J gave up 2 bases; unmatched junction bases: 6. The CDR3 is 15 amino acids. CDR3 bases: TGTGCCAGTAGTTCGATGACAGGGGGACAAGAGACCCAGTACTTC. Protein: CASSSMTGGQETQYF.

The CDR3 bases are TGTGCCAGTAGTAAGGGACGGGGGGCCCGAACGATGTGGACCCAGTACTTC. Its translation is CASSKGRGARTMWTQYF. The V call is TRBV19, the J call TRBJ2-5, with a possible D match to TRBD2 (7 bases). The CDR3 sequence is 17 residues long. CDR1 and CDR2 from the germline V gene are LNHDA and SQIVND (reference sequence). Deletions cut 4 bases from V and 7 bases from J, with 25 bases between.

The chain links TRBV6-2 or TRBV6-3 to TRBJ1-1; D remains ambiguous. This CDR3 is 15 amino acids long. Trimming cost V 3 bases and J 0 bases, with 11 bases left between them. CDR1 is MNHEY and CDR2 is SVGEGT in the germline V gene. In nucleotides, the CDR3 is TGTGCCAGCAGTTATTCACCGCAGGTGAACACTGAAGCTTTCTTT. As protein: CASSYSPQVNTEAFF.

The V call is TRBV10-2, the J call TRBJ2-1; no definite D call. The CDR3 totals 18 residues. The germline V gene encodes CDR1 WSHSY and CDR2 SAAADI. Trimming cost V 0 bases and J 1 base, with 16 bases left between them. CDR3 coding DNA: TGCGCCAGCAGTGAGTCCATCTTACCTCGTACTTCCTACAATGAGCAGTTCTTC. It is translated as CASSESILPRTSYNEQFF.

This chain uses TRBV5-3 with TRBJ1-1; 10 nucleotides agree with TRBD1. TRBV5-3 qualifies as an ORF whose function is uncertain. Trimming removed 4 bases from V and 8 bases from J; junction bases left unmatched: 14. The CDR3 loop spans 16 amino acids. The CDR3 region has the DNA TGTGCCAGAAGCCAAGGACAGGGGGGTTACATGCGCGAAGCTTTCTTT. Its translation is CARSQGQGGYMREAFF.

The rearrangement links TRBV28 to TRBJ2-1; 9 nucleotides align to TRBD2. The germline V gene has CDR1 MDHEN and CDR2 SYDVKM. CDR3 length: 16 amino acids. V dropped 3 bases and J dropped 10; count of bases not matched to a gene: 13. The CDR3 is CASSFLASGKLREQFF. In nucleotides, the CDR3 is TGTGCCAGCAGTTTTCTGGCTAGCGGGAAACTAAGGGAGCAGTTCTTC.

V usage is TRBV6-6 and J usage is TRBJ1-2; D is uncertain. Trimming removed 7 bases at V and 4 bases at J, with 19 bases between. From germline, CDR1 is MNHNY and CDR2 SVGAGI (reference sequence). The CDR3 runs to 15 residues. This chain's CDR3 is CASTTRREAAYGYTF. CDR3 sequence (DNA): TGTGCCAGCACCACGAGGAGAGAGGCAGCCTATGGCTACACCTTC.

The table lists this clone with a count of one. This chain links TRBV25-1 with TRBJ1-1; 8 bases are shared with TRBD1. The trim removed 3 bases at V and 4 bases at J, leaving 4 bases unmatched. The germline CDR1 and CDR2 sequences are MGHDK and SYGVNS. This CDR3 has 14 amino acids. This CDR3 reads CASSDQTGGTEAFF. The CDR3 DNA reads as TGTGCCAGCAGTGACCAAACAGGGGGCACTGAAGCTTTCTTT. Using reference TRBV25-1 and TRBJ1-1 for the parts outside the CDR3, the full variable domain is EADIYQTPRYLVIGTGKKITLECSQTMGHDKMYWYQQDPGMELHLIHYSYGVNSTEKGDLSSESTVSRIRTEHFPLTLESARPSHTSQYLCASSDQTGGTEAFFGQGTRLTVV.

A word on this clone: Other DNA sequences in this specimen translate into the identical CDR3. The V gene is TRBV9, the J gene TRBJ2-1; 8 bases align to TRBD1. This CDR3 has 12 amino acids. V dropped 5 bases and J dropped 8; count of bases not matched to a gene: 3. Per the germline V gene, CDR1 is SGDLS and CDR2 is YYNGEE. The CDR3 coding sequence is TGTGCCAGCAGTGGACAGGGTTATGAGCAGTTCTTC. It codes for CASSGQGYEQFF.

CDR3 region: CASSQDMTSGEQFF. Here the CDR3 DNA reads TGTGCCAGCAGCCAAGATATGACTAGCGGTGAGCAGTTCTTC. This chain joins TRBV3-1 (or the pseudogene TRBV3-2) and TRBJ2-1, with 9 bases that match TRBD2. The CDR3 covers 14 residues. Germline CDR1 LGHDT, CDR2 YNNKEL (reference sequence). The V segment lost 0 bases and the J segment 9 bases; nucleotides outside the gene matches: 3.

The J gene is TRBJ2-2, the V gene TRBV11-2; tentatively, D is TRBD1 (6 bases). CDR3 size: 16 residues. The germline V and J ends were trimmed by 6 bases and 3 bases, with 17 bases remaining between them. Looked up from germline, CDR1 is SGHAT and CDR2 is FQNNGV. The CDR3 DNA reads TGTGCCAGCAGTATTCTATGGACAGTAGACACCGGGGAGCTGTTTTTT. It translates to CASSILWTVDTGELFF.

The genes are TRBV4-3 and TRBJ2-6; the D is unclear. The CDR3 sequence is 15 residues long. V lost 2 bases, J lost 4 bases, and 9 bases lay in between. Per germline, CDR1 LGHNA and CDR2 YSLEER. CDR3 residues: CASSQQPGGANVLTF. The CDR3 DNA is TGCGCCAGCAGCCAACAGCCAGGAGGGGCCAACGTCCTGACTTTC.

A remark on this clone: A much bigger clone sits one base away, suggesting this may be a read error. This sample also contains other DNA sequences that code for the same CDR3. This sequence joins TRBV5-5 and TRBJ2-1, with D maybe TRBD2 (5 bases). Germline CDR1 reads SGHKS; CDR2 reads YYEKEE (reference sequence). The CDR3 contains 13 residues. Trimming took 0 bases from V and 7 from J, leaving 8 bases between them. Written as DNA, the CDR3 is TGTGCCAGCAGCTTGGCCAAGCGGAATGAGCAGTTCTTC. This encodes CASSLAKRNEQFF.

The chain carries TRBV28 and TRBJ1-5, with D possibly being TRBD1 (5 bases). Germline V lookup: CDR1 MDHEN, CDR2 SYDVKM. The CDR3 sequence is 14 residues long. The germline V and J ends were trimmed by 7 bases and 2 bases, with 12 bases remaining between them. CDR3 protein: CASTVSRGNQPQHF. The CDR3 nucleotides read TGTGCCAGCACCGTCTCCAGGGGCAATCAGCCCCAGCATTTT.

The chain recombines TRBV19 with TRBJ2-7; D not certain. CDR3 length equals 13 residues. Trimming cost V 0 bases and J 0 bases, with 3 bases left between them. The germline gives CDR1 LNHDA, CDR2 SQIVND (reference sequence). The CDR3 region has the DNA TGTGCCAGTAGTATAGACAGCTCCTACGAGCAGTACTTC. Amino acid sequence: CASSIDSSYEQYF. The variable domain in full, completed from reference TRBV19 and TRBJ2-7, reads DGGITQSPKYLFRKEGQNVTLSCEQNLNHDAMYWYRQDPGQGLRLIYYSQIVNDFQKGDIAEGYSVSREKKESFPLTVTSAQKNPTAFYLCASSIDSSYEQYFGPGTRLTVT.

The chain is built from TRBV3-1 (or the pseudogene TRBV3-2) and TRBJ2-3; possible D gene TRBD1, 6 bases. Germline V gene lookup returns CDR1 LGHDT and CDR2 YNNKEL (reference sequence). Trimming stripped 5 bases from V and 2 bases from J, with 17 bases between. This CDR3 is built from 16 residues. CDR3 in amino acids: CASSFVKQGLTDTQYF. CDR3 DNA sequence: TGTGCCAGCAGCTTCGTCAAGCAGGGGCTCACAGATACGCAGTATTTT.

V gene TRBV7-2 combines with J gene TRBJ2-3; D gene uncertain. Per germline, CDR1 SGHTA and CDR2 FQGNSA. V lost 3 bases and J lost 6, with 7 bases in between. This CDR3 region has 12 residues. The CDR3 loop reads CASSLTGDTQYF. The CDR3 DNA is TGTGCCAGCAGCTTGACCGGGGATACGCAGTATTTT.

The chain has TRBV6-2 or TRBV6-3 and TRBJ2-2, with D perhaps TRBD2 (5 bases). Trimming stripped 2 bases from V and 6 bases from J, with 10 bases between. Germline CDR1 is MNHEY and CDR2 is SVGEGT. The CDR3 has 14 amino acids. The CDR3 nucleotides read TGTGCCAGCAGTTACCGGGGTGAATCCGGGGAGCTGTTTTTT. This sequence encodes CASSYRGESGELFF.

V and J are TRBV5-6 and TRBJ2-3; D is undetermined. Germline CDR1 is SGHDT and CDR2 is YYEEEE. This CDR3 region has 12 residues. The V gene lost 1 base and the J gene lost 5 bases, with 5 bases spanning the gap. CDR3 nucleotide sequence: TGTGCCAGCAGCTTGATACTAGATACGCAGTATTTT. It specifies CASSLILDTQYF.

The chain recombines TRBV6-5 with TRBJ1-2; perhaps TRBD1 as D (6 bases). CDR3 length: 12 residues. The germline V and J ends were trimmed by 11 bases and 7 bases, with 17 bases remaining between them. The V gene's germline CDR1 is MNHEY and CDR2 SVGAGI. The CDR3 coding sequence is TGTGCCGCACAGAGGTGGGACACTGGCTACACCTTC. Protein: CAAQRWDTGYTF.

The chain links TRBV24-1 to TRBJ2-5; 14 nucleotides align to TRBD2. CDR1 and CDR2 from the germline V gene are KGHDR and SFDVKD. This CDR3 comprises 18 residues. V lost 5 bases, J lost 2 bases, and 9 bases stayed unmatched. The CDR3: CATSGGLAGEGEQETQYF. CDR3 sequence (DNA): TGTGCCACCAGTGGGGGACTAGCGGGAGAAGGGGAGCAAGAGACCCAGTACTTC.

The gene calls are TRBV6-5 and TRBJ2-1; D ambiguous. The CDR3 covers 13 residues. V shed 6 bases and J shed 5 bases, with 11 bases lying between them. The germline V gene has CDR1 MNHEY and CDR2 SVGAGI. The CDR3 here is CASSPGSNNEQFF. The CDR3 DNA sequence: TGTGCCAGCAGCCCCGGGTCCAACAATGAGCAGTTCTTC.